Below, 8 T cell receptor beta chains from the same sample are listed, as sequenced in a study of OX40 agonist ivuxolimab in advanced cancers. Library method: the immunoSEQ multiplex PCR assay. Drawn from immuneACCESS, this table holds only the in-frame rearrangements with V and J called that TCRdb kept. Clones are partly lost; checked studies trace under half to an unresolved V gene and leave the rest unexplained. Across this sample there are under 55,000 clones, with roughly 90% seen only once. About a sixth of the sample comes from the top ten. The source was CD4+ or CD8+ T cells sorted from blood, collected in a trial of the OX40 agonist ivuxolimab. The receptors stem from an adult with an advanced solid tumor such as melanoma, head and neck, liver or kidney cancer.

This clone turned up a few times. This rearrangement joins TRBV6-1 to TRBJ2-3; 11 positions match TRBD1. In germline, CDR1 is MNHNS, CDR2 SASEGT. The CDR3 totals 14 residues. Trimming took 4 bases from V and 4 from J; bases not matched to a gene: 1. CDR3 in DNA: TGTGCCAGCAGTGGGACAGGGGGCGCAGATACGCAGTATTTT. Residues: CASSGTGGADTQYF.

The gene calls are TRBV11-2 and TRBJ2-1; D possibly corresponds to TRBD2 (6 bases). CDR1 is SGHAT and CDR2 is FQNNGV in the germline V gene. The CDR3 totals 16 residues. Trimming took 1 base from V and 7 from J, leaving 17 bases between them. The CDR3 nucleotides are TGTGCCAGCAGCTTAGGCGAGGGAGCAGGGAGGAATGAGCAGTTCTTC. This encodes CASSLGEGAGRNEQFF.

This clone was counted between two and nine times. The chain carries TRBV6-1 and TRBJ2-7; weak D call: TRBD2 (6 bases). The CDR3 runs 12 residues. CDR1 is MNHNS, CDR2 SASEGT, per germline. The V end was cut by 11 bases, the J end by 7 bases, with 18 bases between. The CDR3 bases are TGTGCCTCAGGCGGGGAGACACTAGAGCAGTACTTC. Protein: CASGGETLEQYF.

This CDR3 is CASSPLTSGKRYEQYF. CDR3 nucleotides: TGTGCCAGCAGCCCGTTGACTAGCGGGAAGCGCTACGAGCAGTACTTC. V is TRBV4-2 and J is TRBJ2-7, with 11 bases matching TRBD2. Germline V gene data show CDR1 as LGHNA and CDR2 as YNFKEQ. The CDR3 is made up of 16 amino acids. With 4 bases clipped from V and 3 bases from J, the junction kept 8 bases outside the gene matches.

This rearrangement joins TRBV4-1 to TRBJ1-1, with TRBD1 as a possible D gene (6 bases). Germline assignment: CDR1 MGHRA and CDR2 YSYEKL. Trimming pared 4 bases from V and 1 base from J, leaving 10 bases between. This CDR3 has 14 amino acids. The DNA for the CDR3 is TGCGCCAGCAGCCCCCAGGACAGGAACACTGAAGCTTTCTTT. It codes for CASSPQDRNTEAFF.

The chain recombines TRBV6-6 with TRBJ1-4, with D uncertain. V was trimmed by 0 bases and J by 14 bases, leaving 13 bases between them. This CDR3 is 13 amino acids long. In germline, CDR1 is MNHNY, CDR2 SVGAGI (reference sequence). The CDR3 DNA sequence: TGTGCCAGCAGTTACTCGCATCCGTCGTTTCTGTTTTTT. It is translated as CASSYSHPSFLFF.

J is TRBJ2-7 and V is TRBV5-6, with 7 bases matching TRBD2. Germline loops: CDR1 SGHDT, CDR2 YYEEEE. The CDR3 has 13 residues. Trimming took 2 bases from V and 3 from J; bases not matched to a gene: 2. The CDR3: CASSFRDYYEQYF. CDR3 nucleotide sequence: TGTGCCAGCAGCTTCCGGGACTACTACGAGCAGTACTTC.

This clone was observed a few times. V gene TRBV6-5 combines with J gene TRBJ1-1, with a weak D call TRBD1 (5 bases). The germline gives CDR1 MNHEY, CDR2 SVGAGI. V dropped 2 bases and J dropped 7 bases, with 17 bases sitting between them. CDR3 length: 15 residues. CDR3 region: CASSYQPGTGIEAFF. In nucleotides, the CDR3 is TGTGCCAGCAGTTACCAGCCCGGGACCGGGATTGAAGCTTTCTTT.